This T cell receptor (beta chain) comes out of a study of T cell responses to AZD1222 COVID-19 vaccine. Points from the study as a whole: Only 5 or 6 AZD1222 recipients were seropositive at baseline. Females outnumbered males among donors, who were mostly white British; clonal diversity was possibly underestimated.

V shed 6 bases and J shed 0 bases, with 15 bases lying between them. This CDR3 contains 15 residues. The germline CDR1 and CDR2 sequences are LNHDA and SQIVND (reference sequence). Measured with immunoSEQ multiplex PCR; TCRdb has only the in-frame clones, and not every one. The table records roughly 120,000 clones, 91% of them present only once. On this clone itself: The antigen is undetermined.

The sequence derives from an adult in good health. The material sequenced was peripheral blood, taken on day 0 of AZD1222 vaccination. The rearrangement uses TRBV19 and TRBJ2-7; D not certain. This chain's CDR3 is CASSISNVPSYEQYF. Written as DNA, the CDR3 is TGTGCCAGTAGCATTTCAAACGTCCCCTCCTACGAGCAGTACTTC.